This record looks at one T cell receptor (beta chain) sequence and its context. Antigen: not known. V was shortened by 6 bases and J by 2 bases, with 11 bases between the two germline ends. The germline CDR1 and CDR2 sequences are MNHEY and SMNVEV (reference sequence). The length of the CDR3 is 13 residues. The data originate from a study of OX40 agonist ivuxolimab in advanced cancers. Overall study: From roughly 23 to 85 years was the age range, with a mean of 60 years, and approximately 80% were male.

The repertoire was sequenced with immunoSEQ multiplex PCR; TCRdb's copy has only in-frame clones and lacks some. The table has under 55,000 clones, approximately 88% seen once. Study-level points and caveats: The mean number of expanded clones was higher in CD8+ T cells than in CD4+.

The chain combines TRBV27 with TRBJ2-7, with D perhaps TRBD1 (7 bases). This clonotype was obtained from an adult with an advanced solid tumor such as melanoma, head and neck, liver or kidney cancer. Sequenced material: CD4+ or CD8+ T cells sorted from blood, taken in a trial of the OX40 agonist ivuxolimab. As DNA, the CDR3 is TGTGCCAGCAGGCGGGGACAGACCTACGAGCAGTACTTC. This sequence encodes CASRRGQTYEQYF.